Below, one T cell receptor (beta chain) is given with its context. Here immunoSEQ multiplex PCR was the method, and the copy in TCRdb shows in-frame clones only, minus some. This table has about 220,000 clones, around four fifths appearing once. These data are taken from a study of blood T cell repertoires in COVID-19. The CDR3 is made up of 13 amino acids. Trimming shortened V by 5 bases and J by 7 bases, and 12 bases separated the two germline ends. The chain combines TRBV12-3 or TRBV12-4 with TRBJ1-3; TRBD1 is a possible D gene (6 bases). The receptor's source is a man aged 25-45 years with active or convalescent COVID-19. Source material: peripheral blood. CDR3 DNA: TGTGCCAGCAGTCCCGGGGGGCTGAACACCATATATTTT. Translation gives CASSPGGLNTIYF.